The 4 T cell receptor beta chains below all came from one sample that was sequenced in a study of T cell responses to AZD1222 COVID-19 vaccine. Repertoires were generated with immunoSEQ multiplex PCR, while TCRdb's copy carries only in-frame clones and drops some. The sample holds about 150,000 clones, over 90% seen once. Sequenced material: peripheral blood, taken on day 0 of AZD1222 vaccination. The receptor source for this set is an adult in good health.

The J gene is TRBJ2-1, the V gene TRBV13; 11 bases match TRBD2. This CDR3 has 18 amino acids. Looked up from germline, CDR1 is PRHDT and CDR2 is FYEKMQ (reference sequence). The V and J ends lost 0 bases and 6 bases, in that order; junction bases with no gene match: 10. CDR3 bases: TGTGCCAGCAGCTTAGGACATCGGGGACTAGCGGTTATCAATGAGCAGTTCTTC. Its protein product is CASSLGHRGLAVINEQFF.

The V gene is TRBV6-8, the J gene TRBJ2-3; 10 bases match TRBD2. CDR1 is MNHGY and CDR2 is SAAAGT in the germline V gene. Losses at the gene ends were 2 bases for V and 0 bases for J; bases not matched to a gene: 2. The CDR3 consists of 16 residues. This CDR3 reads CASSYGLAESTDTQYF. CDR3 nucleotide sequence: TGTGCCAGCAGTTACGGACTAGCGGAGAGCACAGATACGCAGTATTTT.

The J gene is TRBJ1-5, the V gene TRBV7-2; D is uncertain. This CDR3 has 14 residues. V was shortened by 6 bases and J by 9 bases, with 18 bases between the two germline ends. Germline CDR1 and CDR2: SGHTA and FQGNSA. The CDR3 here is CASSHDGEVRPQHF. Written as DNA, the CDR3 is TGTGCCAGCAGTCATGACGGAGAGGTGAGGCCCCAGCATTTT.

The sample holds one count of this clone. The chain is built from TRBV7-2 and TRBJ1-2; a weak D match, TRBD1 (5 bases). V dropped 6 bases and J dropped 8 bases, with 13 bases sitting between them. Germline V gene data show CDR1 as SGHTA and CDR2 as FQGNSA. The CDR3 has 12 amino acids. This chain's CDR3 is CASSDSGYGYTF. The CDR3, as DNA: TGTGCCAGCAGTGACTCAGGGTACGGCTACACCTTC.